The clone carrying this TCR beta chain was detected once. The antigen is not known. The data originate from a study of cytomegalovirus exposure and HLA in healthy donors. Background on the study: About 85 million unique TCRs from HLA-typed donors were held in an early release of data. Study findings and constraints: A few CMV-associated chains were confirmed in vitro to be specific for CMV antigens. A link between a missense DCLRE1C variant and TCR beta V- and J-gene trimming emerged from a later analysis. A prior analysis recorded that most TCR beta V segments were productive about 90% or about 30% of the time.

The CDR3 length is 14 residues. V was clipped by 7 bases and J by 8 bases, with 20 bases between them. Germline V gives CDR1 MNHEY, CDR2 SVGAGI. Both 60 Vbeta primers and 13 Jbeta primers went into the PCR. Clones were sequenced by immunoSEQ multiplex PCR, and TCRdb holds only the in-frame ones, with some missing. Seen here are under 150,000 clones, around 76% observed once, and the top ten hold less than 3%. This receptor was obtained from a male donor in good health and CMV-seronegative. The sequencing input was PBMCs. This chain connects TRBV6-5 to TRBJ1-2; unclear D gene. The CDR3 DNA is TGTGCCAGCATGCGAACAGTTACCTTAGGAGGCTACACCTTC. Its protein product is CASMRTVTLGGYTF.